The sequence of this T cell receptor (beta chain) was determined in a study of blood T cell repertoires in COVID-19 (dated by TCRdb to 2020 to 2021). About the investigation overall: Samples covering the acute and convalescent phases of COVID-19 were provided by collaborators in the United States, Italy and Spain. Samples came from the ongoing ImmuneRACE study (first 160 participants) plus 1,254 subjects from 6 global collaborators. Where available, HLA class I and class II types were taken from metadata supplied by the sample provider and were not determined by assay-based typing. The sample metadata nearly always contained a de-identified subject ID, COVID-19 status, age in years and sex. The dataset comprised deeply sampled blood TCRbeta repertoires from subjects exposed to, actively infected with, or recovered from COVID-19. The prospective study material was composed of cDNA or gDNA derived from T cells, B-cell-depleted T cells, or PBMCs. The repertoires were released in a freely available public database meant as a resource for research on the immune response to SARS-CoV-2.

The collaborating institutions used their own protocols to collect whole blood in K2EDTA tubes. For TCRbeta analysis, collaborators shipped samples in one of three forms: frozen whole blood, isolated PBMCs, or DNA extracted from either of those sample types. TCRbeta CDR3 regions were amplified from genomic DNA using the immunoSEQ Assay, a bias-controlled multiplex PCR. The authors' pipeline ran thus. The number of nucleated cells in each sample was estimated from the amplification of reference gene primers within the assay. To quantify the absolute abundance of each unique TCRbeta CDR3 rearrangement, sequence reads were collapsed and filtered. For each sample, productive Simpson clonality was calculated by taking the square root of Simpson's diversity index across productive rearrangements. The clones in this table, taken by TCRdb from immuneACCESS, are in-frame only. Not every clone is retained; where verified, under half of the shortfall comes from an unresolved V gene, and the cause of the rest is unknown. V and J calls and clone size are as listed in that table; D and trimming were resolved from the DNA. The sample contains 170,000 or so clones, approximately 91% of them found a single time. 0.5% to 0.6% of the sample rests with the top ten.

Overall study outcomes, separate from this receptor: How much clinical and demographic metadata was included differed by source and by participant, and the metadata was provided uncurated.

A distance of 14 bases separates the germline ends of V and J, which lose 2 bases and 4 bases respectively. Sequences SGHVS (CDR1) and FNYEAQ (CDR2) are obtained from the germline V gene. The CDR3 sequence holds 15 residues, the cysteine and phenylalanine included. Only the CDR3 portion is preserved as DNA: 45 bases, with reading frame beginning at the first base. In the case of this clone: Its specific antigen is unknown. No much larger clonotype is one base removed from it; base qualities were not supplied.

The receptor's source is a man aged 50-59 years with acute or convalescent COVID-19. Sequenced: peripheral blood. The chain is assembled from TRBV7-6 and TRBJ2-5, with TRBD2 as a weak D call on 5 bases. CDR3 loop: CASSLLVAQAETQYF. The sequenced DNA is TGTGCCAGCAGCTTATTGGTAGCGCAAGCAGAGACCCAGTACTTC.